This paragraph covers one T cell receptor beta chain sequence. This entry comes from a study of cytomegalovirus exposure and HLA in healthy donors. Amplification used 60 Vbeta primers and 13 Jbeta primers. Sequencing was performed with immunoSEQ multiplex PCR; in TCRdb, only in-frame clones are kept and a portion is missing. The top ten hold 1.5% to 2% of the sample, which has about 160,000 clones, 80% to 90% seen once. This CDR3 is 14 amino acids long. Looked up from germline, CDR1 is KGHSH and CDR2 is LQKENI. V shed 4 bases and J shed 0 bases, with 6 bases lying between them. Material for sequencing was PBMCs. The sequence was obtained from a woman younger than 35 in good health and CMV-seronegative. The chain is built from TRBV18 and TRBJ1-4, with a possible D match to TRBD1 (5 bases). The CDR3 bases are TGTGCCAGCTCACGGGGGGCAACTAATGAAAAACTGTTTTTT. The encoded protein is CASSRGATNEKLFF.